This T cell receptor (beta chain) came from a study of shared clonotypes between healthy human individuals. The wider study: The cohort comprised a couple of women and a few men. Their ages spanned 18 to 49 years. Overall study results and limits: An expected dependence of interdonor clonotype sharing on sequencing depth was noted. Clonotypes shared by all four sorted-subset donors had higher generation probabilities than non-shared clonotypes.

Germline CDR1 SGHKS, CDR2 YYEKEE (reference sequence). The CDR3 spans 16 residues. V was trimmed by 3 bases and J by 0 bases, leaving 14 bases between them. In the case of this clone: The antigen remains undetermined.

Terminally differentiated effector memory CD45RA+ cells were excluded from the naive CD8 cells, which were CD45RO-negative and positively selected for CCR7. Produced via immunoSEQ multiplex PCR; TCRdb's table is partial and in-frame only. The repertoire holds hundreds of thousands of clones, with 95% to 96% as singletons. The sequence was obtained from a woman aged 25 to 39 in good health. Sequencing used naive CD8+ T cells sorted from blood. The chain joins TRBV5-5 to TRBJ2-3, with D possibly being TRBD1 or TRBD2 (5 bases each). The CDR3 loop is CASSSLGEGSTDTQYF. The CDR3 bases are TGTGCCAGCAGCTCACTAGGAGAGGGGAGCACAGATACGCAGTATTTT.